The 25 T cell receptor beta chains given below trace back to one sample, sequenced in a study of cytomegalovirus exposure and HLA in healthy donors. The PCR employed 60 Vbeta primers together with 13 Jbeta primers. Assay used: immunoSEQ multiplex PCR; TCRdb lists only in-frame clones, some missing. Found here are roughly 180,000 clones, 80% of them singletons; the top ten hold almost 7%. The specimen sequenced was PBMCs. All receptors derive from a man aged 25-45 years in good health and CMV-seropositive.

The chain joins TRBV6-5 to TRBJ2-7, with 7 bases lining up with TRBD1. Germline V CDR1 and CDR2: MNHEY, SVGAGI. The CDR3 sequence is 15 residues long. V shed 6 bases and J 5 bases; nucleotides not matched to a gene: 13. CDR3 sequence (DNA): TGTGCCAGCAGCCCCCGACGGACAGGTGTGGACGAGCAGTACTTC. Translated: CASSPRRTGVDEQYF.

The V call is TRBV19, the J call TRBJ1-1, with 8 bases fitting TRBD1. This CDR3 region has 16 residues. The germline V gene has CDR1 LNHDA and CDR2 SQIVND (reference sequence). The trim removed 4 bases at V and 0 bases at J, leaving 7 bases unmatched. CDR3 DNA sequence: TGTGCCAGTAGTAACCCAGGGGGCAGAGTGAACACTGAAGCTTTCTTT. Translation gives CASSNPGGRVNTEAFF. Based on the CDR3 plus reference TRBV19 and TRBJ1-1, the full variable domain is DGGITQSPKYLFRKEGQNVTLSCEQNLNHDAMYWYRQDPGQGLRLIYYSQIVNDFQKGDIAEGYSVSREKKESFPLTVTSAQKNPTAFYLCASSNPGGRVNTEAFFGQGTRLTVV.

V is TRBV10-3 and J is TRBJ2-3; D perhaps matches TRBD2 (6 bases). The germline gives CDR1 ENHRY, CDR2 SYGVKD. This CDR3 is built from 13 residues. The V end was cut by 6 bases, the J end by 0 bases, with 7 bases between. The CDR3 here is CAISGGSTDTQYF. The CDR3 DNA is TGTGCCATCAGCGGGGGTAGCACAGATACGCAGTATTTT.

On this clone: Its ends do not fully match the called genes, so a read error is possible. The chain recombines TRBV7-9 with TRBJ1-2; maybe TRBD1 (6 bases). CDR1 and CDR2 from the germline V gene are SEHNR and FQNEAQ (reference sequence). This CDR3 spans 15 amino acids. This CDR3 reads CASTLEKSDSYGYTF. CDR3 DNA: TGTGCCAGCACCTTAGAGAAATCGGACAGCTATGGCTACACCTTC.

J is TRBJ1-1 and V is TRBV6-6, with D possibly being TRBD1 (5 bases). The CDR3 is 12 amino acids. Between the trimmed V and J ends, which lost 11 bases and 1 base, there was a span of 11 bases. Looked up from germline, CDR1 is MNHNY and CDR2 is SVGAGI (reference sequence). This CDR3 reads CASDGGNTEAFF. The CDR3 DNA follows: TGTGCCTCCGACGGGGGGAACACTGAAGCTTTCTTT.

This clone was seen a single time. The chain couples TRBV29-1 to TRBJ2-3; 8 bases fit TRBD2. The CDR3 runs 19 residues. J lost 4 bases, V lost 3 bases, and 21 bases had no gene match. Germline CDR1 and CDR2: SQVTM and ANQGSEA. The CDR3 bases are TGCAGCGTTGAGCGGGGGGCGAGGGTAGCGGGAACCACGGCAGATACGCAGTATTTT. Amino acid sequence: CSVERGARVAGTTADTQYF.

This rearrangement joins TRBV6-5 to TRBJ2-6, with 7 positions matching TRBD1. With 7 bases clipped from V and 4 bases from J, the junction kept 4 bases outside the gene matches. This CDR3 comprises 14 residues. Germline V CDR1 and CDR2: MNHEY, SVGAGI. CDR3 in amino acids: CASTGGSGANVLTF. The CDR3 DNA reads TGTGCCAGCACAGGGGGTTCGGGGGCCAACGTCCTGACTTTC.

By sample share, this clone is medium-sized. The chain is built from TRBV27 and TRBJ1-6, with D perhaps TRBD1 (5 bases). Germline V gene sequence: CDR1 MNHEY, CDR2 SMNVEV (reference sequence). The CDR3 sequence is 17 residues long. Trimming removed 0 bases from V and 6 bases from J, with 15 bases in between. DNA for the CDR3: TGTGCCAGCAGTTTATCGCCGTACGGGCAGGGTAATTCACCCCTCCACTTT. It is translated as CASSLSPYGQGNSPLHF.

The chain is built from TRBV27 and TRBJ2-1, with TRBD2 identical over 14 bases. After removal of 7 bases from V and 7 bases from J, the junction contained 12 bases not matched to a gene. In germline, CDR1 is MNHEY, CDR2 SMNVEV (reference sequence). The CDR3 extends over 17 amino acids. The CDR3 DNA sequence: TGTGCCAGCAACCAGCGGGGACTAGCGGGAGTGTCTAATGAGCAGTTCTTC. This gives the protein CASNQRGLAGVSNEQFF.

The chain combines TRBV6-1 with TRBJ1-5; possibly TRBD1 for D (5 bases). The V gene lost 2 bases and the J gene lost 1 base, with 12 bases spanning the gap. Germline CDR1 and CDR2: MNHNS and SASEGT. The CDR3 sequence is 16 residues long. The CDR3 protein is CASSERGGKSNQPQHF. The CDR3 DNA reads as TGTGCCAGCAGTGAAAGGGGAGGAAAAAGCAATCAGCCCCAGCATTTT.

The J gene is TRBJ2-1, the V gene TRBV2; 9 nucleotides line up with TRBD2. Germline V gene sequence: CDR1 SNHLY, CDR2 FYNNEI. Trimming cost V 10 bases and J 7 bases; bases outside gene matches: 8. The CDR3 covers 13 residues. CDR3 residues: CATGLALGNEQFF. The CDR3 DNA reads as TGTGCCACCGGACTAGCGTTGGGAAATGAGCAGTTCTTC.

The chain employs TRBV5-1 and TRBJ1-2; D is possibly TRBD1 (5 bases). The length of the CDR3 is 12 residues. From germline, CDR1 is SGHRS and CDR2 YFSETQ. V lost 2 bases and J 6 bases, leaving 8 bases between the germline ends. The CDR3 bases are TGCGCCAGCAGCTTCGGACACGATGGCTACACCTTC. As protein: CASSFGHDGYTF.

The chain has TRBV9 and TRBJ1-3; TRBD1 is a possible D gene (5 bases). The CDR3 totals 17 residues. The V end was cut by 2 bases, the J end by 3 bases, with 18 bases between. Germline V gene lookup returns CDR1 SGDLS and CDR2 YYNGEE. This CDR3 is CASSVLPPEGLGNTIYF. CDR3 bases: TGTGCCAGCAGCGTTCTCCCCCCTGAGGGACTTGGAAACACCATATATTTT.

The chain employs TRBV15 and TRBJ2-7, with 9 positions matching TRBD1. The CDR3 runs to 15 residues. The V and J ends lost 4 bases and 8 bases, in that order; junction bases with no gene match: 12. Per the germline V gene, CDR1 is LNHNV and CDR2 is YYDKDF (reference sequence). The CDR3 nucleotides are TGTGCCACCAGCAACCCACGGACAGGGGAAAATAAGCAGTACTTC. Its protein is CATSNPRTGENKQYF.

This chain joins TRBV7-2 and TRBJ1-1; D is ambiguous. Trimming left V 0 bases short and J 10 bases short, with 15 bases between. The germline V gene encodes CDR1 SGHTA and CDR2 FQGNSA. CDR3 length equals 14 residues. Written as DNA, the CDR3 is TGTGCCAGCAGCTTAGCAAGACAAACCGATACAGCTTTCTTT. Amino acid sequence: CASSLARQTDTAFF.

V and J are TRBV6-5 and TRBJ1-1; the match to TRBD1 covers 10 bases. V lost 6 bases to trimming and J lost 4 bases; unmatched junction nucleotides: 2. The CDR3 sequence is 13 residues long. In germline, CDR1 is MNHEY, CDR2 SVGAGI. The CDR3 region has the DNA TGTGCCAGCAGAAGGACAGGGGGCACTGAAGCTTTCTTT. Its translation: CASRRTGGTEAFF.

The chain carries TRBV7-2 and TRBJ1-2; 8 bases agree with TRBD1. The CDR3 has 16 amino acids. The germline CDR1 and CDR2 sequences are SGHTA and FQGNSA. Losses at the gene ends were 5 bases for V and 4 bases for J; bases not matched to a gene: 12. The CDR3 DNA is TGTGCCAGCAGCCTCACCTCCCAAGGACAGGGCTATGGCTACACCTTC. This gives the protein CASSLTSQGQGYGYTF.

The chain is built from TRBV5-5 and TRBJ1-2; D may be TRBD1 (6 bases). The V end lost 3 bases, the J end lost 5 bases, and 11 bases lay between the germline ends. The CDR3 runs to 13 residues. The germline CDR1 and CDR2 sequences are SGHKS and YYEKEE (reference sequence). The CDR3 DNA follows: TGTGCCAGCAGCTCCGGGACATTATATGGCTACACCTTC. Translation gives CASSSGTLYGYTF.

This clone was found a few times. The rearrangement joins TRBV12-5 to TRBJ1-1; D gene unclear. V gave up 7 bases and J gave up 0 bases, with 9 bases separating them. In germline, CDR1 is LGHNT, CDR2 FRNRAP. This CDR3 contains 13 residues. CDR3 sequence: CASAHGLNTEAFF. Written as DNA, the CDR3 is TGTGCTAGTGCCCATGGGCTGAACACTGAAGCTTTCTTT.

This chain links TRBV5-4 with TRBJ2-3; 11 bases match TRBD2. The junction had 7 bases not matched to a gene; V was cut back by 6 bases and J by 4 bases. The CDR3 loop spans 15 amino acids. Germline V gives CDR1 SGHNT, CDR2 YYREEE (reference sequence). Here the CDR3 reads CASTSTSGSPDTQYF. In nucleotides, the CDR3 is TGTGCCAGCACCTCAACTAGCGGGAGTCCAGATACGCAGTATTTT.

The CDR3 protein is CASAMAGAYYEQYF. CDR3 DNA sequence: TGTGCCAGCGCAATGGCAGGGGCTTATTACGAGCAGTACTTC. The genes are TRBV11-2 and TRBJ2-7, with D tentatively TRBD1 (6 bases). The CDR3 consists of 14 residues. Germline V CDR1 and CDR2: SGHAT, FQNNGV. The V gene lost 8 bases and the J gene lost 4 bases, with 18 bases spanning the gap.

The chain links TRBV6-1 to TRBJ1-1; D not certain. The CDR3 is made up of 14 amino acids. The ends were cut back, 5 bases at V and 4 bases at J, with 14 bases in the middle. Germline V gene sequence: CDR1 MNHNS, CDR2 SASEGT. CDR3 protein: CASSSREAVTEAFF. The CDR3 bases are TGTGCCAGCAGTTCCCGGGAGGCGGTCACTGAAGCTTTCTTT.

This clone showed up just once. The chain carries TRBV28 and TRBJ2-2, with D possibly TRBD2 on 6 matching bases. The CDR3 length is 14 residues. The germline CDR1 and CDR2 sequences are MDHEN and SYDVKM. The V end lost 8 bases, the J end lost 1 base, and 11 bases lay between the germline ends. The CDR3 coding sequence is TGTGCCAGCGGGCTTAGCGGGAACACCGGGGAGCTGTTTTTT. Amino acids: CASGLSGNTGELFF.

This chain's CDR3 is CASSPAGGGLSPYNEQFF. The CDR3 DNA is TGTGCCAGCAGCCCCGCGGGTGGGGGACTCTCTCCCTACAATGAGCAGTTCTTC. The chain recombines TRBV7-3 with TRBJ2-1; a weak D match, TRBD2 (6 bases). CDR1 SGHTA and CDR2 FQGTGA come from the germline V gene. Trimming pared 5 bases from V and 2 bases from J, leaving 22 bases between. The CDR3 loop spans 18 amino acids.

Concerning this clone: An end of the junction differs from the germline gene, which may be a read error. Other nucleotide sequences from this sample produce the same CDR3. V and J are TRBV19 and TRBJ1-2, with a possible D match to TRBD1 (5 bases). The CDR3 spans 14 residues. Germline lookup yields CDR1 LNHDA and CDR2 SQIVND (reference sequence). The CDR3 DNA is TGCGCCAGTAGTAACCCAGGGCTCGGCTATGGCTACACCTTC. Amino acid sequence: CASSNPGLGYGYTF.